Presented here are 19 T cell receptor beta chains from one specimen sequenced in a study of glioma-infiltrating T cells after dendritic cell vaccination. Libraries were prepared by immunoSEQ multiplex PCR; TCRdb keeps only in-frame clonotypes and omits some of them. The sample includes 55,000 to 75,000 clones, 81% of them seen just once. Sequenced material: blood, taken before dendritic cell vaccination. Receptor source: a human donor with glioblastoma.

The rearrangement uses TRBV13 and TRBJ2-2, with D unresolved. This CDR3 is built from 14 residues. The V and J ends lost 3 bases and 0 bases respectively, with 5 bases between them. Germline V lookup: CDR1 PRHDT, CDR2 FYEKMQ (reference sequence). Here the CDR3 DNA reads TGTGCCAGCAGCTTTCTAGCGAACACCGGGGAGCTGTTTTTT. This gives the protein CASSFLANTGELFF. Using reference TRBV13 and TRBJ2-2 for the parts outside the CDR3, the full variable domain is AAGVIQSPRHLIKEKRETATLKCYPIPRHDTVYWYQQGPGQDPQFLISFYEKMQSDKGSIPDRFSAQQFSDYHSELNMSSLELGDSALYFCASSFLANTGELFFGEGSRLTVL.

Only one count was recorded for this clone. This chain connects TRBV6-6 to TRBJ1-2; weak D call: TRBD1 (6 bases). The V end lost 7 bases, the J end lost 6 bases, and 18 bases lay between the germline ends. In germline, CDR1 is MNHNY, CDR2 SVGAGI (reference sequence). CDR3 size: 14 residues. The CDR3 sequence: CASINREGGHGYTF. CDR3 DNA sequence: TGTGCCAGCATTAATCGGGAAGGGGGTCATGGCTACACCTTC.

The chain joins TRBV27 to TRBJ1-4; TRBD1 matches at 8 bases. V lost 5 bases to trimming and J lost 7 bases; unmatched junction nucleotides: 9. The CDR3 contains 15 residues. Germline V gives CDR1 MNHEY, CDR2 SMNVEV (reference sequence). The CDR3 is CASSTQGVWGEKLFF. The CDR3, as DNA: TGTGCCAGCAGTACACAGGGGGTCTGGGGTGAAAAACTGTTTTTT.

The chain links TRBV29-1 to TRBJ1-1; 7 nucleotides align to TRBD1. The V segment lost 2 bases and the J segment 6 bases; nucleotides outside the gene matches: 6. This CDR3 has 13 residues. Per the germline V gene, CDR1 is SQVTM and CDR2 is ANQGSEA. The CDR3 sequence is CSVEKGQGAEAFF. In DNA, the CDR3 is TGCAGCGTTGAAAAAGGCCAGGGGGCTGAAGCTTTCTTT.

The chain links TRBV5-1 to TRBJ1-1; weak D call: TRBD1 (6 bases). The CDR3 is 13 amino acids. The V gene lost 0 bases and the J gene lost 4 bases, with 7 bases spanning the gap. Germline V gene sequence: CDR1 SGHRS, CDR2 YFSETQ. The CDR3 reads CASSLDRATEAFF. The CDR3 DNA follows: TGCGCCAGCAGCTTGGACAGGGCCACTGAAGCTTTCTTT.

This clone was recorded once. The chain links TRBV6-4 to TRBJ2-1, with 7 nucleotides matching TRBD1. The CDR3 spans 15 residues. Germline-derived CDR1 and CDR2 are MRHNA and SNTAGT. The V and J ends lost 3 bases and 5 bases, in that order; junction bases with no gene match: 7. The CDR3 here is CASSDNGQAHNEQFF. In DNA, the CDR3 is TGTGCCAGCAGTGATAATGGACAGGCACACAATGAGCAGTTCTTC.

This clone was counted once. This chain joins TRBV29-1 and TRBJ2-3; TRBD2 matches 7 bases. Germline V gives CDR1 SQVTM, CDR2 ANQGSEA. The CDR3 has 13 amino acids. Trimming cost V 6 bases and J 2 bases; bases outside gene matches: 5. CDR3 coding DNA: TGCAGCGTCGCCACTAGCGCCACAGATACGCAGTATTTT. This translates into CSVATSATDTQYF.

V and J are TRBV10-3 and TRBJ2-5; 7 bases line up with TRBD2. Trimming at V came to 3 bases and at J to 4 bases, leaving 5 bases not matched to a gene. Germline assignment: CDR1 ENHRY and CDR2 SYGVKD. The CDR3 runs to 14 residues. The CDR3 bases are TGTGCCATCAGTGAAGGGAGGGGACGAGAGACCCAGTACTTC. Translation: CAISEGRGRETQYF.

CDR3 DNA: TGTGCCAGCTCACCACCCCGGGGGGGGAACACTGAAGCTTTCTTT. This gives the protein CASSPPRGGNTEAFF. The V gene is TRBV18, the J gene TRBJ1-1; perhaps TRBD1 as D (5 bases). This CDR3 is 15 amino acids long. Trimming pared 0 bases from V and 1 base from J, leaving 9 bases between. The germline V gene encodes CDR1 KGHSH and CDR2 LQKENI.

V gene TRBV19 combines with J gene TRBJ1-5, with D tentatively TRBD1 (5 bases). The CDR3 totals 14 residues. V lost 3 bases and J 5 bases, leaving 11 bases between the germline ends. Germline V gives CDR1 LNHDA, CDR2 SQIVND (reference sequence). The CDR3 DNA sequence: TGTGCCAGTAGTATGGGCAGGGAGGATCAGCCCCAGCATTTT. Its translation is CASSMGREDQPQHF. Combining the CDR3 with reference TRBV19 and TRBJ1-5 gives the whole variable domain DGGITQSPKYLFRKEGQNVTLSCEQNLNHDAMYWYRQDPGQGLRLIYYSQIVNDFQKGDIAEGYSVSREKKESFPLTVTSAQKNPTAFYLCASSMGREDQPQHFGDGTRLSIL.

The chain has TRBV7-9 and TRBJ1-5, with D hard to call. Trimming took 1 base from V and 6 from J, leaving 10 bases between them. The CDR3 length is 14 residues. CDR1 SEHNR and CDR2 FQNEAQ come from the germline V gene (reference sequence). CDR3 sequence reads: CASSLGGQLQPQHF. CDR3 nucleotide sequence: TGTGCCAGCAGCTTAGGAGGTCAGCTTCAGCCCCAGCATTTT.

The rearrangement uses TRBV5-1 and TRBJ2-7; 7 bases are shared with TRBD1. Per germline, CDR1 SGHRS and CDR2 YFSETQ. The CDR3 is made up of 15 amino acids. Trimming at V came to 4 bases and at J to 5 bases, leaving 12 bases not matched to a gene. CDR3 sequence reads: CASSRIGQDSHEQYF. The CDR3 region has the DNA TGCGCCAGCAGCCGTATAGGACAGGACTCACACGAGCAGTACTTC.

This clone turned up a few times. V gene TRBV7-3 combines with J gene TRBJ1-2, with 9 bases that match TRBD1. The CDR3 covers 13 residues. Unmatched junction bases numbered 4, after V lost 3 bases and J lost 8 bases. Per germline, CDR1 SGHTA and CDR2 FQGTGA. CDR3 nucleotide sequence: TGTGCCAGCAGCTTGACAGGGGGGTCCGGCTACACCTTC. Protein sequence: CASSLTGGSGYTF.

The rearrangement joins TRBV5-8 to TRBJ2-7; 9 positions match TRBD1. This CDR3 is built from 13 residues. CDR1 and CDR2 from the germline V gene are SGHTS and YDEGEE. V lost 9 bases, J lost 5 bases, and 9 bases stayed unmatched. CDR3 in amino acids: CATRDRARDEQYF. DNA for the CDR3: TGTGCCACCCGGGACAGGGCAAGGGACGAGCAGTACTTC.

There are a few counts of this clone. The chain links TRBV4-1 to TRBJ1-1; D gene uncertain. Germline loops: CDR1 MGHRA, CDR2 YSYEKL. Trimming took off 1 base at V and 0 bases at J, with 12 bases between the two ends. CDR3 length: 16 residues. The CDR3 nucleotides are TGCGCCAGCAGCCAAGTCTTACAGCACATGAACACTGAAGCTTTCTTT. It codes for CASSQVLQHMNTEAFF.

The gene calls are TRBV11-3 and TRBJ2-5; 9 positions match TRBD2. The CDR3 totals 15 residues. Germline V lookup: CDR1 SGHNT, CDR2 YENEEA. The V segment lost 3 bases and the J segment 5 bases; nucleotides outside the gene matches: 7. The chain's CDR3 is CASSLGSGGRETQYF. As DNA, the CDR3 is TGTGCCAGCAGCTTGGGTAGCGGGGGCCGGGAGACCCAGTACTTC.

This rearrangement joins TRBV15 to TRBJ2-2; 7 bases align to TRBD1. The CDR3 runs 17 residues. The ends lost 0 bases at V and 4 bases at J; junction bases unmatched: 8. Germline V CDR1 and CDR2: LNHNV, YYDKDF (reference sequence). Written as DNA, the CDR3 is TGTGCCACCAGCAGAGATACACAGGGGCGCAGCACCGGGGAGCTGTTTTTT. Protein sequence: CATSRDTQGRSTGELFF.

The chain recombines TRBV4-2 with TRBJ1-5, with D possibly being TRBD1 (5 bases). The germline CDR1 and CDR2 sequences are LGHNA and YNFKEQ. CDR3 length equals 16 residues. Trimming took 1 base from V and 6 from J, leaving 16 bases between them. DNA for the CDR3: TGTGCCAGCAGCCAAGGAGTAGGGCAGGGTGGTCAGCCCCAGCATTTT. Protein: CASSQGVGQGGQPQHF.

The chain uses TRBV9 and TRBJ1-6; D is uncertain. V dropped 0 bases and J dropped 3 bases, with 7 bases sitting between them. This CDR3 has 15 amino acids. Germline CDR1 and CDR2: SGDLS and YYNGEE. In DNA, the CDR3 is TGTGCCAGCAGCGTAGAACCCAGCTATAATTCACCCCTCCACTTT. Protein: CASSVEPSYNSPLHF.